This TCR beta chain came from a study of blood T cell repertoires in COVID-19. Study overall: Collection of acute and convalescent COVID-19 samples took place in the United States, Italy and Spain. The cDNA or gDNA used as material had been derived from T cells, B-cell-depleted T cells, or PBMCs.

This CDR3 has 14 residues. With 8 bases clipped from V and 6 bases from J, the junction kept 5 bases outside the gene matches. The germline V gene has CDR1 MDHEN and CDR2 SYDVKM. The Seattle site enrolled patients during active infection and followed them longitudinally. In the authors' methods: Reference gene primer amplification gave nucleated cell count estimates. The protocol was immunoSEQ multiplex PCR, while the TCRdb copy is restricted to in-frame clones and leaves out a portion. The V and J calls and clone size were taken over from that table, and D and trimming were inferred from the DNA. Counted here are about 180,000 clones, more than 65% occurring once; the ten biggest clones make up approximately 7.6%.

The sequenced sample was peripheral blood. The rearrangement joins TRBV28 to TRBJ2-1; TRBD2 aligns across 12 bases. This TCR was sampled from a woman in her fifties or sixties with COVID-19, enrolled during active disease. CDR3 nucleotide sequence: TGTGCCAGCCTCTCTAGCGGGAGGGCCAATGAGCAGTTCTTC. Its translation: CASLSSGRANEQFF. Based on the CDR3 plus reference TRBV28 and TRBJ2-1, the full variable domain is DVKVTQSSRYLVKRTGEKVFLECVQDMDHENMFWYRQDPGLGLRLIYFSYDVKMKEKGDIPEGYSVSREKKERFSLILESASTNQTSMYLCASLSSGRANEQFFGPGTRLTVL.